Following are 3 T cell receptor beta chains from one sample sequenced in a study of blood T cell repertoires in COVID-19 (dated by TCRdb to the early 2020s). Receptors were amplified or captured by the immunoSEQ multiplex PCR assay. TCRdb took this table from immuneACCESS and kept in-frame rearrangements with V and J called. Such tables lack part of the clones; where checked against another copy, unresolved V genes explain under half of the gap, and the rest is unexplained. For this sample there are some 250,000 clones; 70% to 90% appear just once. The ten largest make up 1.5% to 2% of the sample. Sequences were obtained from PBMCs or T cells enriched from blood (not recorded which). These receptors all stem from a woman between 50 and 59 years old who had recovered from COVID-19.

The V call is TRBV27, the J call TRBJ1-6, with TRBD1 matching 7 bases. After removal of 7 bases from V and 7 bases from J, the junction contained 7 bases not matched to a gene. Germline V lookup: CDR1 MNHEY, CDR2 SMNVEV (reference sequence). The CDR3 consists of 14 residues. CDR3 sequence: CASKTGTDNSPLHF. The CDR3 nucleotides are TGTGCCAGCAAGACCGGGACAGACAATTCACCCCTCCACTTT.

The V call is TRBV7-6, the J call TRBJ2-5, with 8 nucleotides matching TRBD1. From germline, CDR1 is SGHVS and CDR2 FNYEAQ. J lost 4 bases, V lost 7 bases, and 11 bases had no gene match. The CDR3 totals 15 residues. CDR3 amino acids: CASTIHSDRGETQYF. CDR3 in DNA: TGTGCCAGCACCATCCACTCCGACAGGGGAGAGACCCAGTACTTC.

This clone was found once. V and J are TRBV15 and TRBJ1-3; 10 bases map to TRBD1. Trimming took 4 bases from V and 4 from J; bases not matched to a gene: 7. CDR3 length equals 16 residues. Germline lookup yields CDR1 LNHNV and CDR2 YYDKDF (reference sequence). CDR3: CATSKDRGVAGNTIYF. The CDR3, as DNA: TGTGCCACCAGCAAGGACAGGGGGGTAGCGGGAAACACCATATATTTT.